Below, 30 T cell receptor beta chains from the same sample are listed, as sequenced in a study of vaccination effects on CD4 cells after COVID-19. Data came from immunoSEQ multiplex PCR; TCRdb stores just in-frame clones and leaves some out. The sample includes around 40,000 clones, 55% to 80% of them seen just once. With roughly 9 days of culture completed, CD4+ T cells were isolated. Which antigens these TCRs recognize remains unknown. The sample consisted of CD4+ T cells from PBMCs cultured without peptide, taken before COVID-19 vaccination. These receptors were obtained from a human donor who received a COVID-19 vaccine.

This clone is medium-sized. This chain uses TRBV3-1 (or the pseudogene TRBV3-2) with TRBJ2-3; 9 nucleotides align to TRBD2. V shed 3 bases and J 2 bases; nucleotides not matched to a gene: 3. Per germline, CDR1 LGHDT and CDR2 YNNKEL (reference sequence). The CDR3 loop spans 15 amino acids. The CDR3 here is CASSQVAGVTDTQYF. The CDR3 nucleotides read TGTGCCAGCAGCCAGGTAGCGGGGGTCACAGATACGCAGTATTTT.

V and J are TRBV11-3 and TRBJ1-2; a weak D match, TRBD1 (6 bases). The V gene's germline CDR1 is SGHNT and CDR2 YENEEA. V gave up 5 bases and J gave up 3 bases, with 19 bases separating them. This CDR3 is built from 16 residues. Here the CDR3 DNA reads TGTGCCAGCAGCCCGGAGGCCAGGGGCTCGGACTATGGCTACACCTTC. Translated, it gives CASSPEARGSDYGYTF.

This clone was recorded a few times. The chain combines TRBV6-5 with TRBJ1-2, with 7 nucleotides matching TRBD1. The CDR3 length is 14 residues. J gave up 8 bases and V 2 bases, and 8 bases lay outside the gene matches. CDR1 MNHEY and CDR2 SVGAGI come from the germline V gene. The DNA of the CDR3 is TGTGCCAGCAGTTACGCAGGGACAGTCCGCGGCTACACCTTC. It codes for CASSYAGTVRGYTF.

This clone was observed a handful of times. The gene calls are TRBV6-1 and TRBJ1-4, with D perhaps TRBD1 (5 bases). Trimming removed 1 base from V and 5 bases from J, with 8 bases in between. The germline gives CDR1 MNHNS, CDR2 SASEGT. The CDR3 totals 14 residues. CDR3 coding DNA: TGTGCCAGCAGTGAAGTCTGGGGGAATGAAAAACTGTTTTTT. Residues: CASSEVWGNEKLFF.

This rearrangement joins TRBV5-4 to TRBJ2-1; TRBD2 aligns across 13 bases. The CDR3 is 15 amino acids. Trimming took 7 bases from V and 7 from J; bases not matched to a gene: 8. The V gene's germline CDR1 is SGHNT and CDR2 YYREEE (reference sequence). The CDR3 DNA reads TGTGCCAGCCAACTAGCGGGAGGGGTACAGAATGAGCAGTTCTTC. This encodes CASQLAGGVQNEQFF.

V usage is TRBV18 and J usage is TRBJ2-3; 7 bases map to TRBD2. V lost 6 bases and J lost 6; bases outside the gene matches: 21. Germline V gene lookup returns CDR1 KGHSH and CDR2 LQKENI. The CDR3 has 18 amino acids. CDR3 region: CASSQFARLADSVDTQYF. CDR3 DNA: TGTGCCAGCTCGCAATTCGCTAGACTAGCAGACAGCGTGGATACGCAGTATTTT. The full variable domain, with the rest looked up from reference TRBV18 and TRBJ2-3, is NAGVMQNPRHLVRRRGQEARLRCSPMKGHSHVYWYRQLPEEGLKFMVYLQKENIIDESGMPKERFSAEFPKEGPSILRIQQVVRGDSAAYFCASSQFARLADSVDTQYFGPGTRLTVL.

V is TRBV5-1 and J is TRBJ2-1; the D is unclear. With 0 bases removed from V and 3 bases from J, the gap between germline ends came to 10 bases. Germline V gene data show CDR1 as SGHRS and CDR2 as YFSETQ. This CDR3 comprises 15 residues. The CDR3 sequence is CASSLGPSRYNEQFF. In DNA form, the CDR3 reads TGCGCCAGCAGCTTGGGTCCTAGTCGCTACAATGAGCAGTTCTTC.

The chain employs TRBV18 and TRBJ2-1, with D tentatively TRBD1 (6 bases). The V end lost 2 bases, the J end lost 9 bases, and 17 bases lay between the germline ends. This CDR3 contains 15 residues. The germline V gene has CDR1 KGHSH and CDR2 LQKENI. CDR3: CASSPWGTNMPEQFF. The CDR3 DNA is TGTGCCAGCTCACCATGGGGGACAAATATGCCTGAGCAGTTCTTC.

The V call is TRBV7-9, the J call TRBJ2-5; 9 bases agree with TRBD2. This CDR3 has 15 amino acids. Germline-derived CDR1 and CDR2 are SEHNR and FQNEAQ (reference sequence). V trimming: 5 bases; J trimming: 5 bases; junction bases outside the gene matches: 9. The CDR3 sequence is CASSPWTSVGETQYF. The CDR3 bases are TGTGCCAGCAGCCCATGGACTAGCGTGGGGGAGACCCAGTACTTC.

The chain is built from TRBV7-9 and TRBJ2-2; D is uncertain. The V gene's germline CDR1 is SEHNR and CDR2 FQNEAQ (reference sequence). Trimming pared 1 base from V and 7 bases from J, leaving 7 bases between. The CDR3 covers 13 residues. The CDR3 protein is CASSLDYHGELFF. The CDR3 region has the DNA TGTGCCAGCAGCTTAGACTACCACGGGGAGCTGTTTTTT. Full variable domain (rest looked up from reference TRBV7-9 and TRBJ2-2): DTGVSQNPRHKITKRGQNVTFRCDPISEHNRLYWYRQTLGQGPEFLTYFQNEAQLEKSRLLSDRFSAERPKGSFSTLEIQRTEQGDSAMYLCASSLDYHGELFFGEGSRLTVL.

This clone came up a few times. V usage is TRBV5-6 and J usage is TRBJ1-6, with a weak D call TRBD1 (6 bases). Trimming took 8 bases from V and 7 from J, leaving 13 bases between them. The CDR3 has 13 residues. The germline V gene encodes CDR1 SGHDT and CDR2 YYEEEE. Written as DNA, the CDR3 is TGTGCCAGTCGAGGGGGTGGGAATTCACCCCTCCACTTT. Translation: CASRGGGNSPLHF.

J is TRBJ2-5 and V is TRBV4-1; D remains unclear. Germline CDR1 and CDR2: MGHRA and YSYEKL. Trimming took 5 bases from V and 2 from J, leaving 12 bases between them. CDR3 length equals 14 residues. CDR3: CASSDRTNQETQYF. CDR3 DNA: TGCGCCAGCAGCGACCGGACCAATCAAGAGACCCAGTACTTC.

The V call is TRBV19, the J call TRBJ2-7; 7 bases map to TRBD2. Germline assignment: CDR1 LNHDA and CDR2 SQIVND (reference sequence). The V gene end was trimmed by 5 bases and the J gene end by 2 bases; junction bases not matched to a gene: 18. This CDR3 contains 18 residues. The DNA for the CDR3 is TGTGCCAGTAGTGACCTAGGCGCGGTTACTAGCGCTGCCTACGAGCAGTACTTC. It is translated as CASSDLGAVTSAAYEQYF. Full variable domain (remainder filled in from reference TRBV19 and TRBJ2-7): DGGITQSPKYLFRKEGQNVTLSCEQNLNHDAMYWYRQDPGQGLRLIYYSQIVNDFQKGDIAEGYSVSREKKESFPLTVTSAQKNPTAFYLCASSDLGAVTSAAYEQYFGPGTRLTVT.

The V call is TRBV18, the J call TRBJ2-2; 7 positions match TRBD2. The CDR3 spans 15 residues. Germline assignment: CDR1 KGHSH and CDR2 LQKENI. J gave up 1 base and V 2 bases, and 1 base lay outside the gene matches. Here the CDR3 reads CASSPASGNTGELFF. CDR3 coding DNA: TGTGCCAGCTCACCAGCTAGCGGGAACACCGGGGAGCTGTTTTTT.

This sequence joins TRBV6-5 and TRBJ1-4; 8 nucleotides match TRBD1. J was trimmed by 6 bases and V by 6 bases; bases with no gene match: 6. Germline V CDR1 and CDR2: MNHEY, SVGAGI. The CDR3 loop spans 14 amino acids. Here the CDR3 DNA reads TGTGCCAGCAGCTCGGACAGGGTTGATGAAAAACTGTTTTTT. Protein: CASSSDRVDEKLFF.

This chain links TRBV19 with TRBJ1-3, with TRBD1 matching over 8 bases. The CDR3 totals 18 residues. V lost 5 bases, J lost 4 bases, and 16 bases stayed unmatched. The germline gives CDR1 LNHDA, CDR2 SQIVND (reference sequence). Written as DNA, the CDR3 is TGTGCCAGTAGTGTACTTAACACCGGGACAGGTACCGGAAACACCATATATTTT. Translated: CASSVLNTGTGTGNTIYF.

V gene TRBV3-1 (or the pseudogene TRBV3-2) combines with J gene TRBJ2-7, with D possibly being TRBD1 (6 bases). V shed 4 bases and J shed 9 bases, with 16 bases lying between them. Germline loops: CDR1 LGHDT, CDR2 YNNKEL (reference sequence). The length of the CDR3 is 13 residues. The CDR3 sequence is CASSPGHQAWQYF. The CDR3 DNA reads TGTGCCAGCAGCCCGGGACACCAAGCCTGGCAGTACTTC.

The table lists this clone with a few counts. The V gene is TRBV5-5, the J gene TRBJ1-2; 8 positions match TRBD1. Trimming took 3 bases from V and 8 from J; bases not matched to a gene: 6. The V gene's germline CDR1 is SGHKS and CDR2 YYEKEE (reference sequence). This CDR3 contains 13 residues. The CDR3 is CASSSGQVIGYTF. The DNA of the CDR3 is TGTGCCAGCAGCTCGGGACAGGTTATCGGCTACACCTTC. Supplemented by reference TRBV5-5 and TRBJ1-2, the full variable domain reads DAGVTQSPTHLIKTRGQQVTLRCSPISGHKSVSWYQQVLGQGPQFIFQYYEKEERGRGNFPDRFSARQFPNYSSELNVNALLLGDSALYLCASSSGQVIGYTFGSGTRLTVV.

The chain recombines TRBV29-1 with TRBJ2-7; D gene ambiguous. This CDR3 region has 11 residues. Germline V CDR1 and CDR2: SQVTM, ANQGSEA. Deletions cut 0 bases from V and 2 bases from J, with 2 bases between. CDR3 nucleotides: TGCAGCGTTGAAGATCCCTACGAGCAGTACTTC. This encodes CSVEDPYEQYF.

The chain has TRBV25-1 and TRBJ2-1; D call uncertain. The CDR3 runs 12 residues. V lost 5 bases and J 8 bases, leaving 10 bases between the germline ends. The germline V gene encodes CDR1 MGHDK and CDR2 SYGVNS. The CDR3 is CASSLGPDEQFF. In nucleotides, the CDR3 is TGTGCCAGCAGTTTAGGGCCGGATGAGCAGTTCTTC.

This rearrangement joins TRBV19 to TRBJ2-2, with D perhaps TRBD1 or TRBD2 (5 bases each). Germline V CDR1 and CDR2: LNHDA, SQIVND (reference sequence). This CDR3 region has 13 residues. CDR3 in DNA: TGTGCTTCGGGACCACCACACACCGGGGAGCTGTTTTTT. This sequence encodes CASGPPHTGELFF.

The chain combines TRBV5-1 with TRBJ2-1; TRBD2 agrees at 15 bases. Germline lookup yields CDR1 SGHRS and CDR2 YFSETQ. J gave up 9 bases and V 4 bases, and 8 bases lay outside the gene matches. The CDR3 sequence is 16 residues long. CDR3 protein: CASSMGLAGGGREQFF. CDR3 nucleotides: TGCGCCAGCAGCATGGGACTAGCGGGGGGCGGGCGTGAGCAGTTCTTC.

The sample holds a few counts of this clone. The chain combines TRBV27 with TRBJ2-3, with TRBD2 matching over 14 bases. Looked up from germline, CDR1 is MNHEY and CDR2 is SMNVEV (reference sequence). V was clipped by 7 bases and J by 1 base; unmatched bases: 10. This CDR3 comprises 18 residues. CDR3 residues: CASTPQRLAGGGTDTQYF. In DNA form, the CDR3 reads TGTGCCAGCACACCCCAAAGACTAGCGGGAGGGGGCACAGATACGCAGTATTTT.

This clone came up a few times. This chain uses TRBV6-5 with TRBJ2-7, with D possibly TRBD1 on 5 matching bases. Trimming stripped 6 bases from V and 2 bases from J, with 11 bases between. This CDR3 is 13 amino acids long. Germline V lookup: CDR1 MNHEY, CDR2 SVGAGI. CDR3 protein: CASRAGQTYEQYF. The CDR3 nucleotides are TGTGCCAGCAGGGCAGGGCAGACCTACGAGCAGTACTTC.

This clone has only a few counts. The chain employs TRBV4-2 and TRBJ1-2; D call uncertain. The CDR3 is 14 amino acids. CDR1 is LGHNA, CDR2 YNFKEQ, per germline. Trimming took off 4 bases at V and 4 bases at J, with 13 bases between the two ends. The CDR3 here is CASSPEGSLYGYTF. CDR3 DNA: TGTGCCAGCAGCCCCGAGGGATCTCTCTATGGCTACACCTTC.

For the CDR3, the DNA is TGTGCCAGCAGTTTTTCTTACGAGCAGTACTTC. Translation gives CASSFSYEQYF. The gene calls are TRBV12-3 or TRBV12-4 and TRBJ2-7, with D uncertain. The CDR3 extends over 11 amino acids. Trimming pared 3 bases from V and 4 bases from J, leaving 4 bases between.

The chain couples TRBV6-5 to TRBJ2-5; D call uncertain. The CDR3 totals 15 residues. The V end lost 6 bases, the J end lost 6 bases, and 20 bases lay between the germline ends. CDR1 is MNHEY and CDR2 is SVGAGI in the germline V gene. This CDR3 is CASSLPGSTEKTQYF. The CDR3 region has the DNA TGTGCCAGCAGCCTGCCGGGCTCCACCGAAAAGACCCAGTACTTC.

The chain has TRBV28 and TRBJ1-1; D possibly corresponds to TRBD1 (5 bases). Germline values: CDR1 MDHEN, CDR2 SYDVKM. V dropped 5 bases and J dropped 0 bases, with 13 bases sitting between them. This CDR3 is built from 15 residues. CDR3 coding DNA: TGTGCCAGCAGTCCCCCCAGGGTCATGAACACTGAAGCTTTCTTT. As protein: CASSPPRVMNTEAFF.

The CDR3 DNA follows: TGTGCCAGCAGTTTAGCATCCGGGAACTACACCTTC. Residues: CASSLASGNYTF. The rearrangement uses TRBV12-3 or TRBV12-4 and TRBJ1-2; D unresolved. This CDR3 has 12 amino acids. V lost 0 bases and J lost 10, with 9 bases in between.

This clone was counted only a few times. The chain carries TRBV6-4 and TRBJ2-1, with a possible D match to TRBD2 (6 bases). The CDR3 has 13 amino acids. V dropped 0 bases and J dropped 8 bases, with 8 bases sitting between them. Germline V gene lookup returns CDR1 MRHNA and CDR2 SNTAGT. CDR3 residues: CASSDSPSDEQFF. Here the CDR3 DNA reads TGTGCCAGCAGTGACTCGCCTAGCGATGAGCAGTTCTTC.